This is a list of T cell receptor beta chains from one sample in a study of spatial heterogeneity in lung cancer. MiXCR, run by TCRdb on the 5' RACE reads, gives a single entry per CDR3 protein. The sample records approximately 22,000 distinct CDR3 sequences, about 4.6% being singletons. The source was PBMCs, collected at surgery. Receptors were obtained from a male donor with early-stage non-small cell lung cancer. Both conserved end residues are part of each CDR3. D genes are given only for firm matches. Not every row has a clone size; where given, it reads once, few, many or a size class.

D: TRBD2; size: many; J: TRBJ2-7; V: TRBV7-6; CDR3: CASSGLASTYEQYF; DNA: TGTGCCAGCAGTGGACTAGCGTCTACCTACGAGCAGTACTTC
D: TRBD2; size: many; J: TRBJ2-3; V: TRBV4-3; CDR3: CASSQLVAGGPDTQYF; DNA: TGCGCCAGCAGCCAATTAGTGGCGGGAGGTCCGGATACGCAGTATTTT
D: TRBD1; size: many; J: TRBJ2-5; V: TRBV7-9; CDR3: CASSLEQGETQYF; DNA: TGTGCCAGCAGCTTAGAACAGGGGGAGACCCAGTACTTC
D: TRBD1; size: many; J: TRBJ2-1; V: TRBV20-1; CDR3: CSAIPGQGGHNEQFF; DNA: TGCAGTGCTATTCCCGGACAGGGAGGCCACAATGAGCAGTTCTTC
D: -; size: many; J: TRBJ2-7; V: TRBV15; CDR3: CATSTPGGGPYEQYF; DNA: TGTGCCACCAGCACTCCCGGAGGGGGACCCTACGAGCAGTACTTC
D: -; size: many; J: TRBJ2-4; V: TRBV7-9; CDR3: CASSHTLGQPTPLLAKNIQYF; DNA: TGTGCCAGCAGCCACACCCTAGGGCAACCCACCCCTCTCTTAGCCAAAAACATTCAGTACTTC
D: -; size: -; J: TRBJ1-4; V: TRBV7-9; CDR3: CASSKTNEKLFF; DNA: TGTGCCAGCAGCAAAACTAATGAAAAACTGTTTTTT
D: TRBD2; size: many; J: TRBJ2-7; V: TRBV20-1; CDR3: CSASLAVNLLEQYF; DNA: TGCAGTGCTTCTCTAGCGGTAAATTTGTTGGAGCAGTACTTC
D: -; size: many; J: TRBJ2-5; V: TRBV5-1; CDR3: CASSLFREETQYF; DNA: TGCGCCAGCAGCTTGTTCCGGGAAGAGACCCAGTACTTC
D: TRBD1; size: many; J: TRBJ1-2; V: TRBV11-2; CDR3: CASSRSTGDYGYTF; DNA: TGTGCCAGCAGCCGGTCGACAGGGGACTATGGCTACACCTTC
D: TRBD1; size: few; J: TRBJ2-5; V: TRBV7-6; CDR3: CASSSRRTGTLETQYF; DNA: TGTGCCAGCAGCTCTAGGCGGACAGGGACACTCGAGACCCAGTACTTC
D: -; size: many; J: TRBJ1-5; V: TRBV5-1; CDR3: CASSADSNQPQHF; DNA: TGCGCCAGCAGTGCTGATAGCAATCAGCCCCAGCATTTT
D: -; size: many; J: TRBJ1-1; V: TRBV9; CDR3: CASSVGDIRTEAFF; DNA: TGTGCCAGCAGCGTAGGAGACATAAGGACTGAAGCTTTCTTT
D: -; size: -; J: TRBJ2-5; V: TRBV5-1; CDR3: CASSSGAPSPGETQYF; DNA: TGCGCCAGCAGCTCGGGCGCCCCTTCGCCGGGGGAGACCCAGTACTTC
D: TRBD2; size: many; J: TRBJ2-1; V: TRBV2; CDR3: CASSVGTSGKNEQFF; DNA: TGTGCCAGCAGTGTAGGGACTAGCGGGAAGAATGAGCAGTTCTTC
D: -; size: few; J: TRBJ1-5; V: TRBV23-1; CDR3: CASNGGSDQPQHF; DNA: TGCGCCAGCAATGGAGGGTCAGATCAGCCCCAGCATTTT
D: TRBD2; size: -; J: TRBJ2-5; V: TRBV6-2/TRBV6-3; CDR3: CASRPRTRGETQYF; DNA: TGTGCCAGCAGACCAAGGACTAGAGGGGAGACCCAGTACTTC
D: -; size: many; J: TRBJ2-5; V: TRBV5-6; CDR3: CASSLAVRTTGKWNQETQYF; DNA: TGTGCCAGCAGCTTGGCCGTTAGGACTACTGGGAAGTGGAACCAAGAGACCCAGTACTTC
D: -; size: many; J: TRBJ2-7; V: TRBV5-1; CDR3: CASTLGDDDEQYF; DNA: TGCGCCAGCACCCTTGGGGACGACGACGAGCAGTACTTC
D: -; size: many; J: TRBJ2-5; V: TRBV12-3/TRBV12-4; CDR3: CASSFFGGPEETQYF; DNA: TGTGCCAGCAGTTTCTTTGGGGGGCCTGAGGAGACCCAGTACTTC
D: -; size: many; J: TRBJ2-2; V: TRBV29-1; CDR3: CSVPIGRPNTGELFF; DNA: TGCAGCGTGCCAATTGGGAGACCGAACACCGGGGAGCTGTTTTTT
D: TRBD2; size: many; J: TRBJ2-7; V: TRBV12-3/TRBV12-4; CDR3: CASSIGTSSGGYEQYF; DNA: TGTGCCAGCAGTATTGGGACCTCTAGCGGGGGTTACGAGCAGTACTTC
D: -; size: few; J: TRBJ2-6; V: TRBV19; CDR3: CASSISGSGANVLTF; DNA: TGTGCCAGTAGTATCTCGGGCTCTGGGGCCAACGTCCTGACTTTC
D: TRBD1; size: many; J: TRBJ2-3; V: TRBV29-1; CDR3: CSVDRQGSADTQYF; DNA: TGCAGCGTTGATCGACAGGGAAGCGCAGATACGCAGTATTTT
D: TRBD1; size: medium-sized; J: TRBJ2-5; V: TRBV10-3; CDR3: CAIMQGAEETQYF; DNA: TGTGCCATCATGCAGGGGGCGGAGGAGACCCAGTACTTC
D: -; size: many; J: TRBJ1-1; V: TRBV19; CDR3: CASTVGRVNEAFF; DNA: TGTGCCAGTACCGTAGGGCGCGTAAATGAAGCTTTCTTT
D: -; size: many; J: TRBJ1-5; V: TRBV19; CDR3: CASSISLNQPQHF; DNA: TGTGCCAGTAGTATTAGTCTCAATCAGCCCCAGCATTTT
D: TRBD2; size: many; J: TRBJ2-1; V: TRBV5-6; CDR3: CASTIASGGLSSYNEQFF; DNA: TGTGCCAGCACGATCGCTAGCGGGGGCCTTAGCTCCTACAATGAGCAGTTCTTC
D: TRBD2; size: many; J: TRBJ2-3; V: TRBV11-2; CDR3: CASSSSGGSPGTDTQYF; DNA: TGTGCCAGCAGTTCTAGCGGGGGGAGCCCAGGCACAGATACGCAGTATTTT
D: TRBD1; size: few; J: TRBJ1-4; V: TRBV12-3/TRBV12-4; CDR3: CASRTGNSATNEKLFF; DNA: TGTGCCAGCAGGACAGGGAATTCTGCAACTAATGAAAAACTGTTTTTT
D: TRBD1; size: many; J: TRBJ2-7; V: TRBV6-5; CDR3: CASSYSIRTGGSEQYF; DNA: TGTGCCAGCAGTTACTCGATTCGTACAGGGGGCAGCGAGCAGTACTTC
D: TRBD2; size: medium-sized; J: TRBJ2-7; V: TRBV4-3; CDR3: CASSQKGPLAVDEQYF; DNA: TGCGCCAGCAGCCAAAAGGGGCCACTAGCGGTCGACGAGCAGTACTTC
D: TRBD1; size: many; J: TRBJ1-1; V: TRBV18; CDR3: CASSPLSGGRGRNTEAFF; DNA: TGTGCCAGCTCACCATTGTCAGGGGGCCGTGGTAGGAACACTGAAGCTTTCTTT
D: -; size: many; J: TRBJ2-6; V: TRBV4-3; CDR3: CASSLLRDSGANVLTF; DNA: TGCGCCAGCAGCCTGCTAAGGGACTCTGGGGCCAACGTCCTGACTTTC
D: -; size: many; J: TRBJ2-7; V: TRBV28; CDR3: CASRGTAAGEQYF; DNA: TGTGCCAGCAGAGGTACGGCGGCGGGTGAGCAGTACTTC
D: TRBD1; size: many; J: TRBJ2-6; V: TRBV5-1; CDR3: CASSRDRAGDGANVLTF; DNA: TGCGCCAGCAGCCGAGACAGGGCCGGGGATGGGGCCAACGTCCTGACTTTC
D: TRBD1; size: many; J: TRBJ2-3; V: TRBV7-6; CDR3: CASSLGQGGADTQYF; DNA: TGTGCCAGCAGCTTAGGACAGGGTGGAGCAGATACGCAGTATTTT